Listed here is a single T cell receptor beta chain. The source of the sample is a study of OX40 agonist ivuxolimab in advanced cancers. Profiling relied on immunoSEQ multiplex PCR, and the TCRdb table lists in-frame clones only, not all of them. Of tens of thousands of clones in the sample, 65% to 90% were seen once. J lost 7 bases, V lost 6 bases, and 2 bases had no gene match. Germline CDR1 is LNHDA and CDR2 is SQIVND (reference sequence). The CDR3 loop spans 14 amino acids. The sequence derives from an adult with an advanced solid tumor such as melanoma, head and neck, liver or kidney cancer. The source material was CD4+ or CD8+ T cells sorted from blood, sampled in a trial of the OX40 agonist ivuxolimab. The chain employs TRBV19 and TRBJ2-1; 14 bases align to TRBD2. The CDR3: CASRGTSGRNEQFF. CDR3 coding DNA: TGTGCCAGTAGAGGGACTAGCGGGAGAAATGAGCAGTTCTTC.